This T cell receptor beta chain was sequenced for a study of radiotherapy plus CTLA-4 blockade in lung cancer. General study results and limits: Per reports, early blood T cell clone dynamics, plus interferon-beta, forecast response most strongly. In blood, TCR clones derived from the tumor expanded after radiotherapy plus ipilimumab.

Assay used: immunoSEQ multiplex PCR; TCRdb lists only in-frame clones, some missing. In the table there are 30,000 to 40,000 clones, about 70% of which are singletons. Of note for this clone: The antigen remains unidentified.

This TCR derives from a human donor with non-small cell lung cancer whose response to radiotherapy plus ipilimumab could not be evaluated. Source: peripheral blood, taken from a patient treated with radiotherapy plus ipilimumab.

CDR3 nucleotide sequence: TGTGCCAGCAGCCCGACCGGACAGGTGGACGGAAACACCATATATTTT. It is translated as CASSPTGQVDGNTIYF. The chain couples TRBV11-2 to TRBJ1-3; TRBD1 agrees at 7 bases. The junction had 11 bases not matched to a gene; V was cut back by 5 bases and J by 4 bases. CDR1 is SGHAT and CDR2 is FQNNGV in the germline V gene. The CDR3 sequence is 16 residues long.